This T cell receptor beta chain appears in the sequencing data of a study of CD8 T cells in ankylosing spondylitis. This clonotype was detected ten times or more. Its antigen is not known. TCRdb recomputed calls from the 5' RACE reads with MiXCR, one row per CDR3 protein. Of fewer than 550,000 distinct CDR3 sequences in the sample, roughly 5.2% are singletons; the top ten hold approximately 4%. Points from the study as a whole: Prior literature has documented some motif variants in synovial fluid and blood from reactive arthritis. It appeared that ankylosing spondylitis blood was characterized by a TCR beta motif of about 8 highly homologous variants. Significantly higher representation of disease-linked clones was reported for matched ankylosing spondylitis synovial fluid.

V lost 8 bases and J lost 5; bases outside the gene matches: 4. Looked up from germline, CDR1 is ENHRY and CDR2 is SYGVKD. This CDR3 is built from 14 residues. This receptor was taken from a male donor with ankylosing spondylitis. The chain couples TRBV10-3 to TRBJ2-2, with TRBD1 identical over 11 bases. The sequenced material came from blood, either unsorted or a sorted T cell fraction (not recorded which). CDR3 in amino acids: CAIQGQGGTGELFF. Written as DNA, the CDR3 is TGTGCCATCCAGGGACAGGGGGGGACCGGGGAGCTGTTTTTT.